Listed here are 18 T cell receptor beta chains from one sample, sequenced in a study of beta chain features in type 1 diabetes. These receptors' antigens are unknown. Reverse transcribing all isolated RNA meant expressed TCRB transcripts were sequenced. TCRdb keeps only in-frame clones here, not all; method: immunoSEQ multiplex PCR. Of around 340,000 clones in the sample, about a tenth were seen once. Points from the study as a whole: Researchers report that Type 1 diabetes patients had moderately but significantly shorter TCRB CDR3s across all four CD4+ subsets.

Sample: central memory CD4+ T cells from blood. The origin of the receptors is a young man with type 1 diabetes.

The chain links TRBV29-1 to TRBJ2-1, with TRBD1 matching over 7 bases. Per the germline V gene, CDR1 is SQVTM and CDR2 is ANQGSEA. This CDR3 comprises 13 residues. CDR3 in amino acids: CSTVPGQYNEQFF. For the CDR3, the DNA is TGCAGTACGGTGCCGGGACAGTACAATGAGCAGTTCTTC.

A few counts support this clone. The chain uses TRBV4-3 and TRBJ2-3; D is uncertain. This CDR3 contains 16 residues. Germline-derived CDR1 and CDR2 are LGHNA and YSLEER. V was trimmed by 0 bases and J by 4 bases, leaving 14 bases between them. For the CDR3, the DNA is TGCGCCAGCAGCCAAGATTCGGGCGGCCTCTCAGATACGCAGTATTTT. Protein product: CASSQDSGGLSDTQYF.

This clone was counted ten times or more. The chain uses TRBV10-1 and TRBJ2-4, with 8 bases lining up with TRBD2. CDR1 WNHNN and CDR2 SYGVQD come from the germline V gene (reference sequence). J gave up 3 bases and V 8 bases, and 6 bases lay outside the gene matches. This CDR3 is 14 amino acids long. The chain's CDR3 is CASLGRAVKNIQYF. The CDR3 DNA is TGCGCCAGCCTCGGGAGGGCCGTCAAAAACATTCAGTACTTC.

The chain combines TRBV30 with TRBJ2-7; TRBD1 matches at 9 bases. Germline-derived CDR1 and CDR2 are GTSNPN and SVGIG (reference sequence). This CDR3 spans 14 amino acids. Germline trimming cut 1 base from V and 3 bases from J; bases unmatched to any gene: 4. This chain's CDR3 is CAWSGTGVNYEQYF. The DNA for the CDR3 is TGTGCCTGGAGTGGGACAGGGGTGAACTACGAGCAGTACTTC.

This clone has only a few counts. The chain recombines TRBV4-3 with TRBJ1-5; 7 nucleotides align to TRBD1. With V trimmed by 1 base and J by 6 bases, 6 bases remained unmatched. Looked up from germline, CDR1 is LGHNA and CDR2 is YSLEER. This CDR3 is 15 amino acids long. The CDR3 sequence: CASSQAGQVSQPQHF. DNA of the CDR3: TGCGCCAGCAGCCAAGCCGGACAGGTGAGTCAGCCCCAGCATTTT.

This rearrangement joins TRBV27 to TRBJ1-5; TRBD1 matches at 7 bases. Germline loops: CDR1 MNHEY, CDR2 SMNVEV (reference sequence). The CDR3 is 16 residues long. Trimming removed 5 bases from V and 6 bases from J; junction bases left unmatched: 13. CDR3 loop: CASSREGGATGQPQHF. CDR3 DNA: TGTGCCAGCAGTCGTGAAGGGGGCGCGACGGGTCAGCCCCAGCATTTT.

This clone was seen a handful of times. V is TRBV9 and J is TRBJ2-2; no definite D call. The CDR3 consists of 13 residues. Germline V gene lookup returns CDR1 SGDLS and CDR2 YYNGEE. Trimming removed 4 bases from V and 4 bases from J, with 8 bases in between. CDR3 sequence: CASSPATTGELFF. DNA for the CDR3: TGTGCCAGCAGCCCCGCGACCACCGGGGAGCTGTTTTTT.

The table lists this clone with a few counts. CDR3 sequence reads: CASSPRVKEGYTF. The CDR3 nucleotides are TGCGCCAGCAGCCCCAGGGTTAAAGAGGGCTACACCTTC. The V gene is TRBV5-1, the J gene TRBJ1-2, with D perhaps matching TRBD1 (5 bases). The CDR3 is 13 amino acids. Trimming took off 4 bases at V and 8 bases at J, with 15 bases between the two ends. Germline V gene data show CDR1 as SGHRS and CDR2 as YFSETQ.

This rearrangement joins TRBV19 to TRBJ2-5, with TRBD1 matching over 9 bases. The CDR3 sequence is 13 residues long. V was clipped by 9 bases and J by 0 bases; unmatched bases: 2. Looked up from germline, CDR1 is LNHDA and CDR2 is SQIVND (reference sequence). In DNA form, the CDR3 reads TGTGCCAGCGGACAGGGGTACCAAGAGACCCAGTACTTC. It specifies CASGQGYQETQYF.

For the CDR3, the DNA is TGTGCCAGCAGCTTGAACCTGGGGCGGGAGACCCAGTACTTC. Protein product: CASSLNLGRETQYF. J is TRBJ2-5 and V is TRBV5-6, with a possible D match to TRBD1 (5 bases). Deletions cut 1 base from V and 5 bases from J, with 12 bases between. CDR1 is SGHDT and CDR2 is YYEEEE in the germline V gene. CDR3 length: 14 amino acids.

There are many counts of this clone. The J gene is TRBJ2-2, the V gene TRBV6-5; D might be TRBD2 (6 bases). V was shortened by 6 bases and J by 5 bases, with 16 bases between the two germline ends. The CDR3 runs 15 residues. Germline V gene lookup returns CDR1 MNHEY and CDR2 SVGAGI. The CDR3 reads CASSRGTALTGELFF. In DNA, the CDR3 is TGTGCCAGCAGCCGGGGGACTGCGCTAACCGGGGAGCTGTTTTTT.

This chain uses TRBV5-1 with TRBJ2-1; 10 positions agree with TRBD2. Germline loops: CDR1 SGHRS, CDR2 YFSETQ. The V gene end was trimmed by 5 bases and the J gene end by 9 bases; junction bases not matched to a gene: 11. The CDR3 is 15 residues long. The CDR3 bases are TGCGCCAGCAGATGGCTAGCGGGGGAGCAGGGTGAGCAGTTCTTC. It specifies CASRWLAGEQGEQFF. Full variable domain (remainder filled in from reference TRBV5-1 and TRBJ2-1): KAGVTQTPRYLIKTRGQQVTLSCSPISGHRSVSWYQQTPGQGLQFLFEYFSETQRNKGNFPGRFSGRQFSNSRSEMNVSTLELGDSALYLCASRWLAGEQGEQFFGPGTRLTVL.

This clone has more than one count but fewer than ten. The chain employs TRBV19 and TRBJ2-2; tentative D call: TRBD2 (5 bases). The CDR3 has 16 amino acids. Germline values: CDR1 LNHDA, CDR2 SQIVND (reference sequence). V lost 5 bases and J 4 bases, leaving 17 bases between the germline ends. Here the CDR3 DNA reads TGTGCCAGTAGTCCTCCGGGAAGACTATTCACCGGGGAGCTGTTTTTT. Protein product: CASSPPGRLFTGELFF. The full variable domain, its missing parts supplied by reference TRBV19 and TRBJ2-2, is DGGITQSPKYLFRKEGQNVTLSCEQNLNHDAMYWYRQDPGQGLRLIYYSQIVNDFQKGDIAEGYSVSREKKESFPLTVTSAQKNPTAFYLCASSPPGRLFTGELFFGEGSRLTVL.

CDR3 in amino acids: CASSARDGKNTEAFF. For the CDR3, the DNA is TGTGCCAGCAGCGCCCGGGACGGGAAAAACACTGAAGCTTTCTTT. The chain uses TRBV9 and TRBJ1-1, with D tentatively TRBD1 (5 bases). The CDR3 is 15 amino acids. With 3 bases removed from V and 2 bases from J, the gap between germline ends came to 14 bases. Per germline, CDR1 SGDLS and CDR2 YYNGEE.

This clone was observed at least ten times. Other DNA sequences in the sample encode the same CDR3. The V and J genes are TRBV4-3 and TRBJ1-1, with D maybe TRBD1 (5 bases). The CDR3 covers 13 residues. Germline CDR1 is LGHNA and CDR2 is YSLEER. Trimming left V 3 bases short and J 3 bases short, with 8 bases between. Written as DNA, the CDR3 is TGCGCCAGCAGCCATCAGGGTGACACTGAAGCTTTCTTT. Its translation is CASSHQGDTEAFF.

The V call is TRBV7-2, the J call TRBJ2-1; TRBD1 aligns across 7 bases. V gave up 2 bases and J gave up 7 bases; unmatched junction bases: 8. Germline-derived CDR1 and CDR2 are SGHTA and FQGNSA. The CDR3 is 15 amino acids. The DNA for the CDR3 is TGTGCCAGCAGCTTACAGACAGGGTCTCATAATGAGCAGTTCTTC. This translates into CASSLQTGSHNEQFF.

In regard to this clone: Since a much larger clone is just one base distant, this may be a read error. Other DNA sequences of this sample code for an identical CDR3. The chain uses TRBV10-3 and TRBJ2-4; either TRBD1 or TRBD2 may supply D (5 bases each). CDR1 and CDR2 from the germline V gene are ENHRY and SYGVKD. Between the trimmed V and J ends, which lost 6 bases and 0 bases, there was a span of 12 bases. CDR3 length equals 15 residues. In DNA, the CDR3 is TGTGCCATCAGCGACGGGACCGTAGCCAAAAACATTCAGTACTTC. Protein sequence: CAISDGTVAKNIQYF.

The chain joins TRBV5-4 to TRBJ2-3, with 9 positions matching TRBD2. The CDR3 runs to 15 residues. Germline CDR1 SGHNT, CDR2 YYREEE (reference sequence). V shed 2 bases and J 5 bases; nucleotides not matched to a gene: 6. CDR3 loop: CASSFAGGYEDTQYF. Here the CDR3 DNA reads TGTGCCAGCAGCTTTGCGGGGGGGTATGAAGATACGCAGTATTTT.